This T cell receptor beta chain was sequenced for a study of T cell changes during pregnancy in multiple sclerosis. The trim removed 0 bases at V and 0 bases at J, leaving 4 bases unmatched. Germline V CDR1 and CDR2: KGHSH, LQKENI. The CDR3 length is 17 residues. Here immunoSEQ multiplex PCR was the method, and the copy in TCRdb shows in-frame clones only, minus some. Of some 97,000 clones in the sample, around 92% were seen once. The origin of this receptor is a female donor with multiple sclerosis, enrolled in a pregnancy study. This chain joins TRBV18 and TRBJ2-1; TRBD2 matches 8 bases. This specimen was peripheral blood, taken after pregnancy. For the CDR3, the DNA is TGTGCCAGCTCACCACCTTTGAGCGGGAGCTCCTACAATGAGCAGTTCTTC. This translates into CASSPPLSGSSYNEQFF.